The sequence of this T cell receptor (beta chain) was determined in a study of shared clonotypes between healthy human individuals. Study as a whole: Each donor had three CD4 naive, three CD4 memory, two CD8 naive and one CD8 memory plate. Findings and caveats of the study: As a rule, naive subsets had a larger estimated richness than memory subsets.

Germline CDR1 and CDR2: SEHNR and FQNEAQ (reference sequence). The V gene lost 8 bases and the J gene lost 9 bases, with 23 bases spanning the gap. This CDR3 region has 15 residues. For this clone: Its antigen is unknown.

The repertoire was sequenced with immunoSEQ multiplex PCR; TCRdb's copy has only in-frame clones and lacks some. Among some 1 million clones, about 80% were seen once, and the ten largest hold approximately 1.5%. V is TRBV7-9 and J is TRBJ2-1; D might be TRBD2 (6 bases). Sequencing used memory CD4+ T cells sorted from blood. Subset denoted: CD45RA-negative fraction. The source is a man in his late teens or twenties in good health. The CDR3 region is CASGGTQGLSGEQFF. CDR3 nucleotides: TGTGCCAGCGGGGGGACCCAGGGCCTAAGCGGTGAGCAGTTCTTC.